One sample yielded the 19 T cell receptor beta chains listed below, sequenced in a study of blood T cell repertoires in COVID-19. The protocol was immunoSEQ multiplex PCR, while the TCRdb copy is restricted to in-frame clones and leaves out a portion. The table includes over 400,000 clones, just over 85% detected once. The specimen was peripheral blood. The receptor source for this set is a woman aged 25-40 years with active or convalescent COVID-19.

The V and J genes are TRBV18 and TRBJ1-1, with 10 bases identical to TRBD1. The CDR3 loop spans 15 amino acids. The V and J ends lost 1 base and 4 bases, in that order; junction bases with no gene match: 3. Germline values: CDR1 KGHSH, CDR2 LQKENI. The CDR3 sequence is CASSPQTGGITEAFF. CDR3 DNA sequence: TGTGCCAGCTCACCACAGACAGGGGGCATCACTGAAGCTTTCTTT.

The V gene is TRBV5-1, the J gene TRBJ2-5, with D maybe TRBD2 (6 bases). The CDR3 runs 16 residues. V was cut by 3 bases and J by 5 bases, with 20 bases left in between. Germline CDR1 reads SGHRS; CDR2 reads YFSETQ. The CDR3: CASSSQPEAGSETQYF. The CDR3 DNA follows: TGCGCCAGCAGCTCCCAGCCTGAGGCGGGGTCGGAGACCCAGTACTTC.

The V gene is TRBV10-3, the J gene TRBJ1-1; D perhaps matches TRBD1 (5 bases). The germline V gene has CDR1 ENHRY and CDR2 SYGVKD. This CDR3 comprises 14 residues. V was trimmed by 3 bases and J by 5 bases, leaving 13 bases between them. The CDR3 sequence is CAISDPAEGTEAFF. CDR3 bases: TGTGCCATCAGTGACCCCGCGGAGGGGACTGAAGCTTTCTTT.

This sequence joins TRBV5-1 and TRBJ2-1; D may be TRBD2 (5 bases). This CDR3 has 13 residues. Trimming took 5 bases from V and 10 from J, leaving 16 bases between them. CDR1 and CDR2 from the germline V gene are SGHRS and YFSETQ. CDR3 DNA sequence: TGCGCCAGCAGAACCGGGGATCAAGGGGAGCAGTTCTTC. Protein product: CASRTGDQGEQFF.

In DNA form, the CDR3 reads TGTGCCAGCAGCTTACTCACTAGCGGGGGGAATGAGCAGTTCTTC. This codes for CASSLLTSGGNEQFF. V and J are TRBV7-2 and TRBJ2-1; 12 bases agree with TRBD2. V lost 2 bases to trimming and J lost 7 bases; unmatched junction nucleotides: 3. The CDR3 totals 15 residues. From germline, CDR1 is SGHTA and CDR2 FQGNSA. Full variable domain (remainder filled in from reference TRBV7-2 and TRBJ2-1): GAGVSQSPSNKVTEKGKDVELRCDPISGHTALYWYRQSLGQGLEFLIYFQGNSAPDKSGLPSDRFSAERTGGSVSTLTIQRTQQEDSAVYLCASSLLTSGGNEQFFGPGTRLTVL.

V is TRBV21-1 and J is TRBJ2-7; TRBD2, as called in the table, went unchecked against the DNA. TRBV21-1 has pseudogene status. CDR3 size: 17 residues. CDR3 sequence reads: CASRQAPTRDKSYEQYF. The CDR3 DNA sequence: TGTGCCAGCCGCCAAGCCCCCACACGGGATAAGTCCTACGAGCAGTACTTC.

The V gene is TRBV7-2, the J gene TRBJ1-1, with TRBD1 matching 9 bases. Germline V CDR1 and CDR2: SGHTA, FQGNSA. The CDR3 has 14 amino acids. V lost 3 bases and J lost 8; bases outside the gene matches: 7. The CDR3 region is CASSLGDRVYEAFF. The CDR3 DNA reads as TGTGCCAGCAGCTTGGGGGACAGGGTCTACGAAGCTTTCTTT.

CDR3 sequence reads: CASSPTAPLGDRVVNEQFF. The CDR3 nucleotides are TGCGCCAGCAGCCCTACCGCGCCCCTGGGAGACAGGGTGGTCAATGAGCAGTTCTTC. The chain uses TRBV4-1 and TRBJ2-1; 7 nucleotides match TRBD1. The J segment lost 6 bases and the V segment lost 4 bases, leaving 21 bases of the junction unmatched. The CDR3 has 19 amino acids. CDR1 and CDR2 from the germline V gene are MGHRA and YSYEKL.

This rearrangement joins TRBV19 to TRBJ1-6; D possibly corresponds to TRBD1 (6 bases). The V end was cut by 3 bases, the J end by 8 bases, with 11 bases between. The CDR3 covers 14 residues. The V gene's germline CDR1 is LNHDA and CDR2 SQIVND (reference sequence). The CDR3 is CASSIGGSDSPLHF. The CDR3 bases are TGTGCCAGTAGTATTGGGGGCTCGGATTCACCCCTCCACTTT.

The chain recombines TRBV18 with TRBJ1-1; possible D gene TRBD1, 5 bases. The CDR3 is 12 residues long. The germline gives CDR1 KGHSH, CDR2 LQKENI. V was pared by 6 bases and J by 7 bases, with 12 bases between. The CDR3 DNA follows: TGTGCCAGCTCCCCCGGGGGAGGTGAAGCTTTCTTT. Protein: CASSPGGGEAFF.

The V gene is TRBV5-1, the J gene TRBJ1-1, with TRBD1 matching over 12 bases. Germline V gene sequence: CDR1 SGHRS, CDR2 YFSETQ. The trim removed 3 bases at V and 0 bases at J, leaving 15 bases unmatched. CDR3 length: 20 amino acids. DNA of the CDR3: TGCGCCAGCAGCTCTCTGCCCGGGACAGGGGGCGGTAGCATGAACACTGAAGCTTTCTTT. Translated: CASSSLPGTGGGSMNTEAFF.

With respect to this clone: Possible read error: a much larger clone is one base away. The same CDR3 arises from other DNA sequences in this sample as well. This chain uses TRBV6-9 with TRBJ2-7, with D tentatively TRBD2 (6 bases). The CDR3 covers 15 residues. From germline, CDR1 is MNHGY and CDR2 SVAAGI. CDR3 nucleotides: TGTGCCAGCAGTTCGTGGCTAGCGCGATGGAACGAGCAGTATTTC. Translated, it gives CASSSWLARWNEQYF.

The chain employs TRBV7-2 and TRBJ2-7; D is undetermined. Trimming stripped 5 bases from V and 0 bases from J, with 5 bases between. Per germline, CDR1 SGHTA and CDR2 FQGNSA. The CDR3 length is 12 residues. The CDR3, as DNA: TGTGCCAGCAGCCCCAGCTCCTACGAGCAGTACTTC. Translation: CASSPSSYEQYF.

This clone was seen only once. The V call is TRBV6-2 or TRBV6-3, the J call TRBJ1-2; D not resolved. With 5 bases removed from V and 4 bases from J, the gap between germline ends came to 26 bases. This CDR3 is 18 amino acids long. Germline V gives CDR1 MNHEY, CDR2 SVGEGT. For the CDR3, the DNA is TGTGCCAGCAGTGCCCATGCTGTTTTAGGCGGGAGGGCCTATGGCTACACCTTC. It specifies CASSAHAVLGGRAYGYTF.

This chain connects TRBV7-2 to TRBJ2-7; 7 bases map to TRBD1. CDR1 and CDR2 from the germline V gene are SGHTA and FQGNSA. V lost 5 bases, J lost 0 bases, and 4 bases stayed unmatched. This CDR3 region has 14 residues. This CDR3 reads CASSPGQTSYEQYF. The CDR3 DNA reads TGTGCCAGCAGCCCGGGACAGACCTCCTACGAGCAGTACTTC.

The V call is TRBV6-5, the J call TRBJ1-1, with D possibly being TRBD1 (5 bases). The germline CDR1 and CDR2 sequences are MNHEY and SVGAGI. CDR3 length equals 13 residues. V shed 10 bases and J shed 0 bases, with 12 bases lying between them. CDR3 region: CATNRQLNTEAFF. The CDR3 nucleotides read TGTGCCACCAACAGACAGCTGAACACTGAAGCTTTCTTT.

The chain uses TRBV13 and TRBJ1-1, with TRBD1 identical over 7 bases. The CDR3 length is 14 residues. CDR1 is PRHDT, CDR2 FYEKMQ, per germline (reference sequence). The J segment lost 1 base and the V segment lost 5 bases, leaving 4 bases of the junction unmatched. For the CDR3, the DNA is TGTGCCAGCAGCCGAGGGACAGAGAACACTGAAGCTTTCTTT. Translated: CASSRGTENTEAFF.

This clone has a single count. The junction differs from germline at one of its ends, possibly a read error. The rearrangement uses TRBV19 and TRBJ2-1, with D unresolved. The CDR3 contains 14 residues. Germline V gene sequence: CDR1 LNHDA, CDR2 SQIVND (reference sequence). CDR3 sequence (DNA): TGTGCCAGTAGAATAGGGTCGGCCTACAATGAGCAGTTCTTC. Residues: CASRIGSAYNEQFF.

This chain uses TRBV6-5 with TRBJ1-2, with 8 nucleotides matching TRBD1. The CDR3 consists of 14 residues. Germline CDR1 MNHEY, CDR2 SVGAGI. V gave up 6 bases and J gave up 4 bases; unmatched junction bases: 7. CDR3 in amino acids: CASRDQGAGYGYTF. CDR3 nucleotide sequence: TGTGCCAGCAGAGACCAGGGGGCAGGCTATGGCTACACCTTC.